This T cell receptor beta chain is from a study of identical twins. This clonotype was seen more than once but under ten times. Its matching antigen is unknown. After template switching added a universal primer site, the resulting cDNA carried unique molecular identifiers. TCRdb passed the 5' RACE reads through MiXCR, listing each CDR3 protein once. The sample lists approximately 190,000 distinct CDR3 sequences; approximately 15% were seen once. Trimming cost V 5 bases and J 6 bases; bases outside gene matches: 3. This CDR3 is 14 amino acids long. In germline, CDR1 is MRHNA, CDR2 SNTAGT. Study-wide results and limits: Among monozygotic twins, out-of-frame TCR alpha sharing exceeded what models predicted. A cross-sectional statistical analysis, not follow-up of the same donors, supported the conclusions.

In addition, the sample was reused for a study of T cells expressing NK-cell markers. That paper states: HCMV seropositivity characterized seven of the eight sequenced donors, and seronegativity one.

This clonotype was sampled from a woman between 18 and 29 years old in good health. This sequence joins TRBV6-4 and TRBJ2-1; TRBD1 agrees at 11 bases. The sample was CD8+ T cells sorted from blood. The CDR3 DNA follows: TGTGCCAGCAGTTCCGGGACAGGGGGCAATGAGCAGTTCTTC. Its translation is CASSSGTGGNEQFF.